This T cell receptor beta chain was sequenced during a study of cytomegalovirus exposure and HLA in healthy donors. PCR amplification relied on 60 Vbeta primers (plus 13 Jbeta primers). The data were produced by immunoSEQ multiplex PCR, yet TCRdb's version contains in-frame clones alone and is incomplete. Here the sample spans some 140,000 clones, approximately 80% being singletons. The specimen sequenced was PBMCs. This TCR was recovered from a man between 25 and 39 years old in good health and CMV-seropositive.

CDR3 region: CATLTIRGGLAGVEQFF. The CDR3 DNA follows: TGTGCCACCCTGACCATAAGAGGAGGACTAGCGGGAGTTGAGCAGTTCTTC. The V and J genes are TRBV28 and TRBJ2-1; 13 nucleotides line up with TRBD2. This CDR3 comprises 17 residues. Unmatched junction bases numbered 18, after V lost 10 bases and J lost 9 bases. Germline V CDR1 and CDR2: MDHEN, SYDVKM.